This T cell receptor (beta chain) came from a study of PD-L1 blockade in urothelial cancer. Study overall: Patients started atezolizumab in the mid-2010s, 1,200 mg intravenously every 3 weeks. In the patient group, most of the roughly 30 were males with bladder-origin urothelial cancer.

The trim removed 7 bases at V and 7 bases at J, leaving 18 bases unmatched. Germline-derived CDR1 and CDR2 are LNHDA and SQIVND (reference sequence). The CDR3 totals 16 residues. Details on this clone: Its matching antigen is unknown.

Overall study results and limits: Rather than right before treatment, one FFPE tumor sample per patient was taken at another time.

Housekeeping gene counts estimated usable DNA in FFPE tumors. This table comes from immunoSEQ multiplex PCR, and its TCRdb copy is limited to in-frame clones, with some not included. The data hold approximately 35,000 clones, with around 34% observed a single time. The origin of this receptor is a man aged 60 to 69 with urothelial cancer. This material consisted of tumor tissue, taken before atezolizumab (anti-PD-L1) treatment. V gene TRBV19 combines with J gene TRBJ1-2; 7 positions agree with TRBD1. CDR3: CASTKSTGAPLGGYTF. The CDR3, as DNA: TGTGCCAGTACCAAGTCCACAGGGGCCCCCTTGGGTGGCTACACCTTC.